Following are 24 T cell receptor beta chains from one sample sequenced in a study of cytomegalovirus exposure and HLA in healthy donors. Primers for the PCR totalled 60 Vbeta and 13 Jbeta. TCRdb's table, derived via immunoSEQ multiplex PCR, lists solely in-frame clones and lacks some. Its table lists under 200,000 clones. The sample comprised PBMCs. The receptors stem from a man younger than 45 in good health and CMV-seronegative.

V usage is TRBV5-1 and J usage is TRBJ2-5; D is perhaps TRBD2 (6 bases). The assigned J gene may be wrong: the sequence end matches TRBJ2-7 better. Germline values: CDR1 SGHRS, CDR2 YFSETQ. The CDR3 extends over 15 amino acids. CDR3 protein: CASSLDPGDTYEQYF. The CDR3 DNA reads TGCGCCAGCAGCTTGGACCCGGGAGATACCTACGAGCAGTACTTC.

The gene calls are TRBV7-2 and TRBJ1-5, with TRBD1 as a possible D gene (6 bases). V was pared by 1 base and J by 1 base, with 8 bases between. The CDR3 is made up of 15 amino acids. Germline loops: CDR1 SGHTA, CDR2 FQGNSA. The CDR3 sequence: CASSLVQGSNQPQHF. Written as DNA, the CDR3 is TGTGCCAGCAGCTTAGTACAGGGAAGCAATCAGCCCCAGCATTTT.

The chain has TRBV6-4 and TRBJ2-2; 8 bases agree with TRBD1. The junction had 6 bases not matched to a gene; V was cut back by 0 bases and J by 6 bases. Looked up from germline, CDR1 is MRHNA and CDR2 is SNTAGT. This CDR3 comprises 16 residues. The CDR3 region is CASSDSFRGLPGELFF. In DNA, the CDR3 is TGTGCCAGCAGTGACTCTTTCAGGGGGCTACCCGGGGAGCTGTTTTTT.

The V gene is TRBV5-1, the J gene TRBJ2-3, with TRBD2 identical over 10 bases. Germline lookup yields CDR1 SGHRS and CDR2 YFSETQ. This CDR3 region has 18 residues. After removal of 1 base from V and 0 bases from J, the junction contained 8 bases not matched to a gene. CDR3 DNA: TGCGCCAGCAGCTTGTTTGGTCTAGCGGGAGAAAGCACAGATACGCAGTATTTT. This gives the protein CASSLFGLAGESTDTQYF. Full variable domain (outside the CDR3, taken from reference TRBV5-1 and TRBJ2-3): KAGVTQTPRYLIKTRGQQVTLSCSPISGHRSVSWYQQTPGQGLQFLFEYFSETQRNKGNFPGRFSGRQFSNSRSEMNVSTLELGDSALYLCASSLFGLAGESTDTQYFGPGTRLTVL.

The genes are TRBV28 and TRBJ2-7; D is ambiguous. Germline V gene sequence: CDR1 MDHEN, CDR2 SYDVKM. The V gene lost 6 bases and the J gene lost 3 bases, with 3 bases spanning the gap. The CDR3 is made up of 10 amino acids. The CDR3 spells CASSHYEQYF. CDR3 DNA: TGTGCCAGCAGCCACTACGAGCAGTACTTC.

The gene calls are TRBV10-3 and TRBJ1-2; D unresolved. Germline loops: CDR1 ENHRY, CDR2 SYGVKD. The CDR3 runs 14 residues. Trimming took off 6 bases at V and 1 base at J, with 12 bases between the two ends. The CDR3 sequence: CAIRPRGVNYGYTF. In nucleotides, the CDR3 is TGTGCCATCAGACCACGAGGAGTTAACTATGGCTACACCTTC.

The chain combines TRBV7-2 with TRBJ2-3; 11 bases are a match to TRBD1. Germline V gene data show CDR1 as SGHTA and CDR2 as FQGNSA. This CDR3 is 16 amino acids long. V trimming: 3 bases; J trimming: 2 bases; junction bases outside the gene matches: 4. DNA of the CDR3: TGTGCCAGCAGCTTGGGGGACAGGGGGGACACAGATACGCAGTATTTT. Protein sequence: CASSLGDRGDTDTQYF.

The gene calls are TRBV6-5 and TRBJ1-3, with D unresolved. Germline V gene sequence: CDR1 MNHEY, CDR2 SVGAGI. The CDR3 loop spans 13 amino acids. Trimming took off 6 bases at V and 3 bases at J, with 9 bases between the two ends. CDR3 nucleotide sequence: TGTGCCAGCAGACTAACGCGTGGAAACACCATATATTTT. The encoded protein is CASRLTRGNTIYF.

V and J are TRBV27 and TRBJ2-1; 11 positions agree with TRBD2. Germline trimming cut 5 bases from V and 5 bases from J; bases unmatched to any gene: 8. The CDR3 totals 16 residues. CDR1 and CDR2 from the germline V gene are MNHEY and SMNVEV (reference sequence). CDR3 DNA sequence: TGTGCCAGCAGTCGCCATTCTAGCGGGAGGCACAATGAGCAGTTCTTC. Translating it yields CASSRHSSGRHNEQFF.

This chain links TRBV28 with TRBJ2-1; tentative D call: TRBD1 (6 bases). V was cut by 4 bases and J by 2 bases, with 9 bases left in between. CDR3 length: 14 amino acids. Germline lookup yields CDR1 MDHEN and CDR2 SYDVKM. The CDR3 spells CASSYRDAYNEQFF. CDR3 DNA sequence: TGTGCCAGCAGTTACAGGGACGCCTACAATGAGCAGTTCTTC.

The V gene is TRBV5-1, the J gene TRBJ2-4, with D possibly matching TRBD1 (5 bases). The CDR3 loop spans 14 amino acids. The germline gives CDR1 SGHRS, CDR2 YFSETQ. V dropped 0 bases and J dropped 5 bases, with 9 bases sitting between them. The CDR3 loop is CASSLERGQNIQYF. CDR3 in DNA: TGCGCCAGCAGCTTGGAAAGGGGCCAAAACATTCAGTACTTC.

The rearrangement uses TRBV6-5 and TRBJ2-5, with no clear D. The CDR3 contains 13 residues. The V end was cut by 0 bases, the J end by 5 bases, with 7 bases between. CDR1 is MNHEY, CDR2 SVGAGI, per germline. The CDR3 DNA sequence: TGTGCCAGCAGTTACTCGTGGGCGGAGACCCAGTACTTC. It specifies CASSYSWAETQYF.

V and J are TRBV2 and TRBJ1-3; no clear D gene. CDR1 is SNHLY and CDR2 is FYNNEI in the germline V gene. V was clipped by 7 bases and J by 0 bases, with 13 bases between them. This CDR3 region has 15 residues. Here the CDR3 DNA reads TGTGCCAGCACCGCGGAGGACTTCTCTGGAAACACCATATATTTT. Translated, it gives CASTAEDFSGNTIYF.

The chain employs TRBV7-8 and TRBJ1-3, with D possibly being TRBD1 (6 bases). Germline assignment: CDR1 SGHVS and CDR2 FQNEAQ. This CDR3 has 17 amino acids. With 1 base removed from V and 2 bases from J, the gap between germline ends came to 15 bases. The CDR3 loop is CASSLEFGTPAGNTIYF. For the CDR3, the DNA is TGTGCCAGCAGCTTAGAATTTGGGACACCCGCTGGAAACACCATATATTTT.

The gene calls are TRBV28 and TRBJ2-2, with 10 bases that match TRBD1. CDR1 is MDHEN, CDR2 SYDVKM, per germline. The CDR3 runs to 17 residues. J lost 1 base, V lost 6 bases, and 8 bases had no gene match. CDR3 bases: TGTGCCAGCAGCCTGACAGGGGGCCCATGGAACACCGGGGAGCTGTTTTTT. Residues: CASSLTGGPWNTGELFF. Full variable domain (outside the CDR3, taken from reference TRBV28 and TRBJ2-2): DVKVTQSSRYLVKRTGEKVFLECVQDMDHENMFWYRQDPGLGLRLIYFSYDVKMKEKGDIPEGYSVSREKKERFSLILESASTNQTSMYLCASSLTGGPWNTGELFFGEGSRLTVL.

The V and J genes are TRBV30 and TRBJ2-1; 7 nucleotides align to TRBD2. CDR3 length: 17 amino acids. Germline CDR1 GTSNPN, CDR2 SVGIG (reference sequence). V lost 1 base to trimming and J lost 7 bases; unmatched junction nucleotides: 16. In nucleotides, the CDR3 is TGTGCCTGGAGTGGAAACCGTGGAGGGAGGGCCTGGAATGAGCAGTTCTTC. Its translation is CAWSGNRGGRAWNEQFF.

This rearrangement joins TRBV7-6 to TRBJ2-2; TRBD1 aligns across 12 bases. The junction had 4 bases not matched to a gene; V was cut back by 5 bases and J by 6 bases. CDR3 size: 15 residues. Looked up from germline, CDR1 is SGHVS and CDR2 is FNYEAQ. The CDR3 sequence: CASSPGQGAAGELFF. In nucleotides, the CDR3 is TGTGCCAGCAGCCCGGGACAGGGGGCGGCCGGGGAGCTGTTTTTT.

This chain uses TRBV7-7 with TRBJ2-7; TRBD1 aligns across 8 bases. CDR1 is SSHAT and CDR2 is FNYEAQ in the germline V gene (reference sequence). V lost 4 bases, J lost 5 bases, and 4 bases stayed unmatched. The CDR3 covers 13 residues. CDR3 DNA sequence: TGTGCCAGCAGCTCCGACAGGGGAGACGAGCAGTACTTC. It yields the protein CASSSDRGDEQYF.

This chain joins TRBV7-2 and TRBJ2-1, with D maybe TRBD1 (5 bases). CDR1 is SGHTA, CDR2 FQGNSA, per germline. Trimming removed 5 bases at V and 0 bases at J, with 11 bases between. This CDR3 contains 15 residues. CDR3 bases: TGTGCCAGCAGCGTACAGGCGAGCTCCTACAATGAGCAGTTCTTC. It yields the protein CASSVQASSYNEQFF. Looking up the rest from reference TRBV7-2 and TRBJ2-1 gives the full variable domain: GAGVSQSPSNKVTEKGKDVELRCDPISGHTALYWYRQSLGQGLEFLIYFQGNSAPDKSGLPSDRFSAERTGGSVSTLTIQRTQQEDSAVYLCASSVQASSYNEQFFGPGTRLTVL.

The rearrangement joins TRBV15 to TRBJ1-1; D ambiguous. With 0 bases removed from V and 4 bases from J, the gap between germline ends came to 9 bases. Per germline, CDR1 LNHNV and CDR2 YYDKDF (reference sequence). The CDR3 loop spans 14 amino acids. CDR3 in amino acids: CATSRDEAVTEAFF. The CDR3 coding sequence is TGTGCCACCAGCAGAGATGAGGCGGTCACTGAAGCTTTCTTT.

The chain uses TRBV29-1 and TRBJ2-1; D is perhaps TRBD1 (6 bases). The germline V and J ends were trimmed by 6 bases and 4 bases, with 16 bases remaining between them. The CDR3 has 14 residues. CDR1 and CDR2 (germline): SQVTM, ANQGSEA. CDR3 protein: CSVSRGQTYNEQFF. The CDR3 DNA reads TGCAGCGTCTCACGCGGACAGACTTACAATGAGCAGTTCTTC.

V gene TRBV28 combines with J gene TRBJ2-5; tentatively, D is TRBD2 (7 bases). This CDR3 has 16 residues. Germline CDR1 reads MDHEN; CDR2 reads SYDVKM. V was pared by 2 bases and J by 4 bases, with 17 bases between. As DNA, the CDR3 is TGTGCCAGCAGTTTAGGGGAGCTGGGGGGGGCAGAGACCCAGTACTTC. Translation: CASSLGELGGAETQYF.

The chain combines TRBV30 with TRBJ2-1, with TRBD2 identical over 8 bases. Germline V lookup: CDR1 GTSNPN, CDR2 SVGIG (reference sequence). There are 13 residues in the CDR3. V gave up 0 bases and J gave up 14 bases; unmatched junction bases: 9. CDR3 sequence (DNA): TGTGCCTGGAGTGTAGTAACACCGGGACTAGAGTTCTTC. Protein sequence: CAWSVVTPGLEFF.

The chain combines TRBV5-1 with TRBJ2-1; 8 nucleotides align to TRBD1. This CDR3 is built from 15 residues. V gave up 0 bases and J gave up 8 bases; unmatched junction bases: 7. Germline V gene data show CDR1 as SGHRS and CDR2 as YFSETQ. For the CDR3, the DNA is TGCGCCAGCAGCTTGGCTCGGACAGGGAAGGATGAGCAGTTCTTC. Protein product: CASSLARTGKDEQFF.